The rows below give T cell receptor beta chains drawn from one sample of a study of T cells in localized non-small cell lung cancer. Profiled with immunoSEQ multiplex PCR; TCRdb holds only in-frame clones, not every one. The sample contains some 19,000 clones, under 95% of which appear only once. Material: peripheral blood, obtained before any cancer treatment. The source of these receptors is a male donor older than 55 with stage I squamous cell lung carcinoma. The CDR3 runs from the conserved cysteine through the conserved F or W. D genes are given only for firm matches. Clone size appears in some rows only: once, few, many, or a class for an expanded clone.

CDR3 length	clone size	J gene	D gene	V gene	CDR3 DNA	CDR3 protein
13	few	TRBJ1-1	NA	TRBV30	TGTGCCTGGAGTATGGGGGGCCTCACTGAAGCTTTCTTT	CAWSMGGLTEAFF
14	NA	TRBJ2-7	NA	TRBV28	TGTGCCAGCAGTTTGACAGGGACTTCCTACGAGCAGTACTTC	CASSLTGTSYEQYF
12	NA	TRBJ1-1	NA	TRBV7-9	TGTGCCAGCAGCTTAAGGTCCGTTGAAGCTTTCTTT	CASSLRSVEAFF
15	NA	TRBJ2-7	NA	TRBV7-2	TGTGCCAGCAGCTTAGCGATGGACTCACTATACGAGCAGTACTTC	CASSLAMDSLYEQYF
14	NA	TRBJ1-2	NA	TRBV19	TGTGCCAGTAGTATCCAGGGAACGTACTATGGCTACACCTTC	CASSIQGTYYGYTF
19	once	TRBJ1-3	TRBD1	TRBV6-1	TGTGCCAGCAGTGAACAAGTGACAGGGCCGTACGACTCTGGAAACACCATATATTTT	CASSEQVTGPYDSGNTIYF
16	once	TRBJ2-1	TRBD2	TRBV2	TGTGCCAGCGGGACTAGCGGGAGGGCCTCCTACAATGAGCAGTTCTTC	CASGTSGRASYNEQFF
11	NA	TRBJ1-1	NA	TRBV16	TGTGCCAGCAGCCAATCTTCCGTGGCTTTCTTT	CASSQSSVAFF
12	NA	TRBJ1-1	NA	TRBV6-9	TGTGCCAGCAGTGCGACAGGTCGTGAAGCTTTCTTT	CASSATGREAFF
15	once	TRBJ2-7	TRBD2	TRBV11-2	TGTGCCAGCAGCCCCGCTGCACTAGCGGCCTACGAGCAGTACTTC	CASSPAALAAYEQYF
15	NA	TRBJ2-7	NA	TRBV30	TGTGCCTGGGGGGGGTCTACCCCCACCACCTACGAGCAGTACTTC	CAWGGSTPTTYEQYF
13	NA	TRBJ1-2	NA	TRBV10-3	TGTGCCATCAGTGAAGACAATAACTATGGCTACACCTTC	CAISEDNNYGYTF
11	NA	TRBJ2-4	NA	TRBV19	TGTGCCACAGGGGAAGGAAACATTCAGTACTTC	CATGEGNIQYF
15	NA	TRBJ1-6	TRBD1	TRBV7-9	TGTGCCAGCAGCCCCGGACAGGTCTTTAATTCACCCCTCCACTTT	CASSPGQVFNSPLHF
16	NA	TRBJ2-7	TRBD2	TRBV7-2	TGTGCCAGCAGCCCTGATTCTAGCGGGAGAAGGTACGAGCAGTACTTC	CASSPDSSGRRYEQYF
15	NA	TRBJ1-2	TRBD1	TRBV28	TGTGCCAGCAGTCCATTTACGGGACAGGGGTATGGCTACACCTTC	CASSPFTGQGYGYTF
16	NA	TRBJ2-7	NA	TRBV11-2	TGTGCCAGCAGCTTAGATATTAGCGCGTATTCCTACGAGCAGTACTTC	CASSLDISAYSYEQYF
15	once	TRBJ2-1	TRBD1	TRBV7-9	TGTGCCAGCAGCTTAGTTGTGACAGGGGACGATGAGCAGTTCTTC	CASSLVVTGDDEQFF
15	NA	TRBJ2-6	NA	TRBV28	TGTGCCAGCAGTTTTTTTCAGTCTGGGGCCAACGTCCTGACTTTC	CASSFFQSGANVLTF
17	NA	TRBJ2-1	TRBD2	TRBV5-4	TGTGCCAGCAGCTCTATCGGGGGCGGGAGGCATGGTAATGAGCAGTTCTTC	CASSSIGGGRHGNEQFF
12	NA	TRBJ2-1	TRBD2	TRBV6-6	TGTGCCAGCAGTTACGAGTCGGGACTACCCTTCTTC	CASSYESGLPFF
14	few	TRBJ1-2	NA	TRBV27	TGTGCCAGCGGACGATACGGGACACAAGATGGCTACACCTTC	CASGRYGTQDGYTF
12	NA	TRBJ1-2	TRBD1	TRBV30	TGTGCCTGGTCCGGGACAGGGAGGGGGTACACCTTC	CAWSGTGRGYTF
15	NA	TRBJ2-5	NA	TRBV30	TGTGCCTGCCCCAAGGGGGGGCACTCCCAAGAGACCCAGTACTTC	CACPKGGHSQETQYF
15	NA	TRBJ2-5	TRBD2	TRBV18	TGTGCCAGCTCACCGACTAGCGGGACCCCAAGGGCCCAGTACTTC	CASSPTSGTPRAQYF
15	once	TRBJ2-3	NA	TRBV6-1	TGTGCCAGCAGTGAAGACGGAGGGGGCACAGATACGCAGTATTTT	CASSEDGGGTDTQYF
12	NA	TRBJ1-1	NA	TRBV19	TGTGCCAGTAGTAGGGGTAGTAATGAAGCTTTCTTT	CASSRGSNEAFF
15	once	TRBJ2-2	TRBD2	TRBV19	TGTGCCAGTGGGGGGGTTAGCGGGAGCACCGGGGAGCTGTTTTTT	CASGGVSGSTGELFF
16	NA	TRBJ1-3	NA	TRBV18	TGTGCCAGCTCACCCTTGGAGGGTACGGCTGGAAACACCATATATTTT	CASSPLEGTAGNTIYF
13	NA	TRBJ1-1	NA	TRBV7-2	TGTGCCAGCAGCTTAGGAGAAAACACTGAAGCTTTCTTT	CASSLGENTEAFF
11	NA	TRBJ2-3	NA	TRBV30	TGTGCCTGGAGTACCTTAGATACGCAGTATTTT	CAWSTLDTQYF
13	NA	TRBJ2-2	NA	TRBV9	TGTGCCAGCAGCGTAAGAGGCACCGGGGAGCTGTTTTTT	CASSVRGTGELFF
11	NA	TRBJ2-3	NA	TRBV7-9	TGTGCCAGCAGCTTGTCCGATACGCAGTATTTT	CASSLSDTQYF